The 5 T cell receptor beta chains in this list originate from one sample, sequenced in a study of blood T cell repertoires in COVID-19 (dated by TCRdb to 2020 to 2021). Library preparation employed the immunoSEQ multiplex PCR assay. What TCRdb holds here is the immuneACCESS table cut down to in-frame rearrangements. Part of the clones is not present; checked against another copy, under half of the missing clones reflect an unresolved V gene, and the others are unexplained. This sample has 39,000 or so clones in its table, and approximately 85% of those were observed once. Together, the top ten hold about 39% of the sample. The sequenced sample consisted of peripheral blood. The receptors come from a man aged 35 to 55 with active or convalescent COVID-19.

The J gene is TRBJ2-1, the V gene TRBV9; 10 bases match TRBD2. The germline gives CDR1 SGDLS, CDR2 YYNGEE. V was pared by 4 bases and J by 8 bases, with 18 bases of the junction left unmatched. This CDR3 is 18 amino acids long. This CDR3 is CASSPRSGGPPFGDEQFF. The CDR3 DNA follows: TGTGCCAGCAGCCCGCGTAGCGGGGGGCCCCCCTTTGGCGATGAGCAGTTCTTC.

Written as DNA, the CDR3 is TGTGCCAGCAGCCCATCGACAGGAGCTGGGGCCAACGTCCTGACTTTC. This translates into CASSPSTGAGANVLTF. The chain uses TRBV7-3 and TRBJ2-6; D perhaps matches TRBD1 (6 bases). CDR3 length equals 16 residues. Trimming took off 5 bases at V and 2 bases at J, with 13 bases between the two ends. The germline gives CDR1 SGHTA, CDR2 FQGTGA.

Ten or more counts support this clone. This chain links TRBV6-2 or TRBV6-3 with TRBJ1-1; D is ambiguous. This CDR3 contains 14 residues. V was cut by 5 bases and J by 3 bases, with 13 bases left in between. Germline lookup yields CDR1 MNHEY and CDR2 SVGEGT. CDR3 region: CASSPNRGDTEAFF. CDR3 sequence (DNA): TGTGCCAGCAGTCCAAATAGAGGAGACACTGAAGCTTTCTTT.

The V gene is TRBV5-1, the J gene TRBJ1-3, with D maybe TRBD1 (6 bases). The CDR3 extends over 16 amino acids. CDR1 and CDR2 from the germline V gene are SGHRS and YFSETQ. The ends were cut back, 5 bases at V and 0 bases at J, with 15 bases in the middle. CDR3 sequence reads: CASSPFTGRSGNTIYF. Here the CDR3 DNA reads TGCGCCAGCAGTCCTTTTACAGGGCGCTCTGGAAACACCATATATTTT.

The V gene is TRBV29-1, the J gene TRBJ1-4; 8 bases are a match to TRBD1. The CDR3 has 14 residues. Germline V gene sequence: CDR1 SQVTM, CDR2 ANQGSEA. The V segment lost 7 bases and the J segment 8 bases; nucleotides outside the gene matches: 12. In nucleotides, the CDR3 is TGCAGCGCGAGCGCGACAGGGGCCGCGGAAAAACTGTTTTTT. This gives the protein CSASATGAAEKLFF.